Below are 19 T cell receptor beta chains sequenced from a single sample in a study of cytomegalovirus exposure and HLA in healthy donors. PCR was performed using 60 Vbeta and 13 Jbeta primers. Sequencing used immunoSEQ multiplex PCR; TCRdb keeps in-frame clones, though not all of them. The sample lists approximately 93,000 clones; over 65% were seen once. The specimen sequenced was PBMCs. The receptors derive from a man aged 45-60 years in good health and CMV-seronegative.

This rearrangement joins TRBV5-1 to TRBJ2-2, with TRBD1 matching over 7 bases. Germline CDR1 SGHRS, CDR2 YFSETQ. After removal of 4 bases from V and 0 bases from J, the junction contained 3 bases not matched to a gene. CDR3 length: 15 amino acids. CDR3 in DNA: TGCGCCAGCAGCCCCGGGACAGCGAACACCGGGGAGCTGTTTTTT. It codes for CASSPGTANTGELFF.

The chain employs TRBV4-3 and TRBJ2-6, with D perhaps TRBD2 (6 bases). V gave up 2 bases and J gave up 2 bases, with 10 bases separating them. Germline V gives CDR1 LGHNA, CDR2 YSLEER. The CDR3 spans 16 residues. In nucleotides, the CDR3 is TGCGCCAGCAGCCAATTAGCGGCCACTGGGGCCAACGTCCTGACTTTC. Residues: CASSQLAATGANVLTF.

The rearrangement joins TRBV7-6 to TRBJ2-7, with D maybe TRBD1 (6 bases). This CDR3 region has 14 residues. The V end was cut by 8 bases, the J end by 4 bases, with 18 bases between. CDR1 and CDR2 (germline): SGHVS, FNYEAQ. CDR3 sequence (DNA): TGTGCCAGCGCAGGGGCAGGGAATCTATACGAGCAGTACTTC. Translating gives CASAGAGNLYEQYF.

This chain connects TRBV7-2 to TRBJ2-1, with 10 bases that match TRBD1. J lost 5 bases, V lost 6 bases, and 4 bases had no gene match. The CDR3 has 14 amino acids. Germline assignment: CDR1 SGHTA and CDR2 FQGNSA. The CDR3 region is CASSRDRGNNEQFF. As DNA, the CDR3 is TGTGCCAGCAGTAGGGACAGGGGTAACAATGAGCAGTTCTTC. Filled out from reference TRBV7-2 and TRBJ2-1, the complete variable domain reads GAGVSQSPSNKVTEKGKDVELRCDPISGHTALYWYRQSLGQGLEFLIYFQGNSAPDKSGLPSDRFSAERTGGSVSTLTIQRTQQEDSAVYLCASSRDRGNNEQFFGPGTRLTVL.

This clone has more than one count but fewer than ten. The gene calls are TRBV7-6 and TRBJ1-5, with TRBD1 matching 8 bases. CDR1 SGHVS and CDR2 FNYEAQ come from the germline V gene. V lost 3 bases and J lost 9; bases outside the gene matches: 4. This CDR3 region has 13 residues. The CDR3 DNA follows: TGTGCCAGCAGCTTGGACAGGGATTGGCCCCAGCATTTT. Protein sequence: CASSLDRDWPQHF.

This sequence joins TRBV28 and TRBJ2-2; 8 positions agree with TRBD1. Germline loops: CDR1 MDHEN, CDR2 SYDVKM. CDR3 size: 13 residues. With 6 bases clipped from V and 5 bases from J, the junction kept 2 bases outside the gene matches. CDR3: CASRRTGTGELFF. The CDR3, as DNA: TGTGCCAGCAGAAGGACAGGGACCGGGGAGCTGTTTTTT.

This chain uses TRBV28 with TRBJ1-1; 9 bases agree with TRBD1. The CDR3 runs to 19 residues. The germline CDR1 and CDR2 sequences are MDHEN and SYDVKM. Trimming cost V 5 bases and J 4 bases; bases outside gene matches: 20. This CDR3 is CASSPNPWTGAIGGTEAFF. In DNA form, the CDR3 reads TGTGCCAGCAGTCCCAATCCATGGACAGGGGCGATCGGGGGCACTGAAGCTTTCTTT.

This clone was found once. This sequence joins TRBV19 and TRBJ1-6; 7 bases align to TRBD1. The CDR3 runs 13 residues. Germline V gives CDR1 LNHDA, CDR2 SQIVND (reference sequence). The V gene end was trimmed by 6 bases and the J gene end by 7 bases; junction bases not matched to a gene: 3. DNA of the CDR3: TGTGCCAGTAGGGACAGGCCCAATTCACCCCTCCACTTT. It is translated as CASRDRPNSPLHF.

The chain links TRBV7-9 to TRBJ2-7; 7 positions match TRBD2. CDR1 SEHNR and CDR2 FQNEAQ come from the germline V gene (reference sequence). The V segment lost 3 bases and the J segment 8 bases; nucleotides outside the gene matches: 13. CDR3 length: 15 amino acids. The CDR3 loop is CASSLGLADVTKQYF. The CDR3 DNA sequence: TGTGCCAGCAGCTTGGGGCTAGCGGATGTTACAAAGCAGTACTTC.

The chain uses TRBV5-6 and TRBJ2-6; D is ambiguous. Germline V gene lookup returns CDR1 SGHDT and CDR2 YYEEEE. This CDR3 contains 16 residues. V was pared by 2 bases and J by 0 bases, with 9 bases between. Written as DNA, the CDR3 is TGTGCCAGCAGCTTCCGACTGTCCTCTGGGGCCAACGTCCTGACTTTC. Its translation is CASSFRLSSGANVLTF.

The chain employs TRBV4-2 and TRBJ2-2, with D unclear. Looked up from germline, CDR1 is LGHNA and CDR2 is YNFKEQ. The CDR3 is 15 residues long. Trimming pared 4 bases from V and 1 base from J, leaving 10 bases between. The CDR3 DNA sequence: TGTGCCAGCAGCCCAAAACAATGGAACACCGGGGAGCTGTTTTTT. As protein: CASSPKQWNTGELFF.

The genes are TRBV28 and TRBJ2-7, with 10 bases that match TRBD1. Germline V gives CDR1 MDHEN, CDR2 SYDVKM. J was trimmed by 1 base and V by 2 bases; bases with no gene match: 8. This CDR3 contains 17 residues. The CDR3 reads CASSLLLGQGGSYEQYF. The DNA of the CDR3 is TGTGCCAGCAGTTTACTCCTTGGACAGGGGGGATCCTACGAGCAGTACTTC.

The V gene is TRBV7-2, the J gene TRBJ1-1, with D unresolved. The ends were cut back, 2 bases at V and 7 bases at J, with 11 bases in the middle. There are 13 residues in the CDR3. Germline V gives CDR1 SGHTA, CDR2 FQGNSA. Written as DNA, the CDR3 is TGTGCCAGCAGCTTACTATCAGGCGTTGAAGCTTTCTTT. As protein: CASSLLSGVEAFF.

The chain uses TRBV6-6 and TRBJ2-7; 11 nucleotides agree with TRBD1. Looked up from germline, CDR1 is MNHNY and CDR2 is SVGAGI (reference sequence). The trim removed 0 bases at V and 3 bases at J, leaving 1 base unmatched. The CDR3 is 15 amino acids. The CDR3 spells CASSYSGTGGYEQYF. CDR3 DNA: TGTGCCAGCAGTTACTCGGGGACAGGGGGCTACGAGCAGTACTTC.

Here the CDR3 DNA reads TGTGCCAGCAGTCTCCTCACCCAGGTAGATACGCAGTATTTT. It codes for CASSLLTQVDTQYF. The chain combines TRBV28 with TRBJ2-3; D not resolved. Germline V gene sequence: CDR1 MDHEN, CDR2 SYDVKM. V dropped 5 bases and J dropped 5 bases, with 14 bases sitting between them. This CDR3 spans 14 amino acids.

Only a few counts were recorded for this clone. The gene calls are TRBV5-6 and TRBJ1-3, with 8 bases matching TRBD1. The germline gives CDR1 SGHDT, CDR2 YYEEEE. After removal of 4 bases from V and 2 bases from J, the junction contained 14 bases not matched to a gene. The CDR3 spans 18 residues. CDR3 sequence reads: CASSLDRGRLGTGNTIYF. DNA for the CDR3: TGTGCCAGCAGCCTTGACAGGGGTAGACTCGGTACTGGAAACACCATATATTTT.

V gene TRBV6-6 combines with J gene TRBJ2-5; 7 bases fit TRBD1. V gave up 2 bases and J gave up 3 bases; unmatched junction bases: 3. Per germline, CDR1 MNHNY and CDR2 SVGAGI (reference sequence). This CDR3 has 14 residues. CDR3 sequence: CASSYGTVEETQYF. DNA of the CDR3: TGTGCCAGCAGTTACGGGACAGTTGAAGAGACCCAGTACTTC.

The CDR3 bases are TGTGCCAGCAGTTCAACAGGGGTTGGAAACACCATATATTTT. The encoded protein is CASSSTGVGNTIYF. The rearrangement joins TRBV28 to TRBJ1-3; TRBD1 matches 7 bases. The CDR3 is 14 amino acids. CDR1 is MDHEN, CDR2 SYDVKM, per germline. Trimming took 4 bases from V and 3 from J; bases not matched to a gene: 3.

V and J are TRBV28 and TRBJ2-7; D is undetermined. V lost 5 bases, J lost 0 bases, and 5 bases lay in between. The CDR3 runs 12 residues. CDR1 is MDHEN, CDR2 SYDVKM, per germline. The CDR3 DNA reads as TGTGCCAGCAGTACGGGCTCCTACGAGCAGTACTTC. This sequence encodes CASSTGSYEQYF.